The count of the clone carrying this T cell receptor beta chain is one. The antigen remains unidentified. Sequencing was performed with immunoSEQ multiplex PCR; in TCRdb, only in-frame clones are kept and a portion is missing. The table lists tens of thousands of clones, around three quarters of them singletons. This sample was taken from a study of vaccination effects on CD4 cells after COVID-19. Within the ViraFEST assay, antigen-specific CD4+ T cells underwent expansion with viral peptide pools prior to sequencing. Isolating CD4+ T cells followed roughly ten days of culture. Documented for the person is a PCR-confirmed SARS-CoV-2 infection occurring between March and December 2020. The CDR3 is 14 amino acids. Trimming shortened V by 6 bases and J by 8 bases, and 17 bases separated the two germline ends. CDR1 and CDR2 (germline): SGHNT, YYREEE (reference sequence).

The source of this sequence is a human donor who had a prior SARS-CoV-2 infection. The V call is TRBV5-4, the J call TRBJ2-2, with TRBD2 as a possible D gene (6 bases). Sequencing used CD4+ T cells from PBMCs cultured with HIV peptides, obtained before COVID-19 vaccination. Subset meaning: HIV-1 Nef peptide pool negative control/reference culture. The CDR3 DNA reads as TGTGCCAGCACCCCTGGCGGGGTTCAGGGGGAGCTGTTTTTT. Translated: CASTPGGVQGELFF.